The source of this T cell receptor beta chain is a study of shared clonotypes between healthy human individuals (dated by TCRdb to the early 2020s). As for the study more broadly: The cohort comprised a couple of women and a few men aged 18 to 49 years. Between about 0.85 and 10 billion PBMCs per donor were obtained by leukapheresis. Blood TCR repertoires of roughly five healthy adults were deeply sequenced to estimate repertoire size and the extent of clonotype sharing between individuals. To increase sequencing depth and limit assay-specific biases, different laboratories used diverse techniques to prepare libraries and sequence TCR repertoires. Results and caveats for the whole study, not just this receptor: Sampling was restricted to blood, and TCR repertoires in tissue are likely to differ from TCR repertoires in blood. The genetic and exposure-history diversity represented was limited by the small number of donors. Pairwise subsampling led to the expectation that sequencing depth would affect the degree of clonotype sharing among donors.

Donors were healthy HIV-negative adults with no recently reported acute infections or vaccinations. Only Caucasian adults living in Nashville, Tennessee, USA were represented among the donors. For unsorted samples, 96 million or so PBMCs were counted, and genomic DNA was extracted using the QIAamp DNA Blood Mini kit. After blood collection by leukapheresis, PBMCs were isolated using Ficoll-Histopaque density gradient centrifugation and then cryopreserved in the vapor phase of liquid nitrogen. Using the deep immunoSEQ assay, multiplex PCR amplified TCR CDR3 regions from genomic DNA. Extracted genomic DNA from each cell subset was distributed evenly across all wells of several immunoSEQ 96-well plates, and each plate was treated as a replicate. For unsorted PBMC, each replicate PCR was loaded with 300 to 350 ng genomic DNA, equivalent to tens of thousands of T cell genomes. Ten immunoSEQ deep assay plates were used to sequence unsorted PBMC genomic DNA. Purified libraries were quantified with a Qubit 3.0 fluorometer, sized on a Bioanalyzer 2100, and re-quantified with the KAPA Library Quantification kit. Every immunoSEQ 96-well plate was sequenced on a separate single-read 150-cycle Illumina NextSeq 550 flow cell. Per the source publication's procedure: Because only junctional sequences without quality scores were contained in the immunoSEQ output, filtering matching that applied to full-length reads could not be performed. To assign V/J genes and CDR3, sequences were annotated against IMGT germline references using PyIR, a Python wrapper for IgBLAST v1.9. Reads were filtered out if the reads had weak V/J assignments (E-value above 1e-6), no CDR3, stop codons, out-of-frame junctions, or ambiguous translated residues. V3J clonotypes were defined by identical inferred V gene, J gene, and CDR3 amino acid sequence. The percentage overlap between two repertoires was calculated by dividing the number of shared unique clonotypes by the size of the smaller repertoire. RTK rarefaction, the Chao1 estimator, and Recon v2.1 estimates of unobserved clonotypes were used to assess repertoire richness. TCRdb carries this immuneACCESS record with in-frame sequences only. Its versions omit some clonotypes, under half of them owing to an unresolved V gene in the studies checked, with the rest unexplained. V, J and clone size are those of that table, while D and trimming were read from the DNA. The sample data list fewer than 550,000 clones, and roughly 79% of these were observed just once. The ten largest clones capture around 13% of the sample.

Comment on this clone: What antigen it recognizes has not been identified. Base qualities are missing; no much larger clone stands one base away.

The receptor was isolated from a woman aged 40 to 50 in good health. Some clones in this sample may be carry-over from other donors' samples. Sequencing was performed on PBMCs.

The bases are TGTGCCAGCAGCTTTGGAGGCGGGAGGGGGACAGATACGCAGTATTTT. It translates as CASSFGGGRGTDTQYF. Recombination linked TRBV11-3 to TRBJ2-3, and TRBD2 matches 9 of the central bases. The junction shows trimming of 3 bases on V and 3 bases on J, and the gene matches do not reach 7 bases of it. CDR1 and CDR2 are drawn from the germline V gene: SGHNT, YENEEA. The CDR3 runs 16 amino acids, cysteine and phenylalanine included. Only the CDR3 part of the read is kept: 48 bases, read in frame from the first base.